These 12 T cell receptor beta chains came from one sample sequenced in a study of CD8 T cells in Susac syndrome. With random hexamers, reverse transcription was performed on roughly 0.5 to 1 ug of RNA. TCRdb reanalysed the immunoSEQ multiplex PCR reads using MiXCR and keeps one entry per CDR3 protein. This table has more than 130,000 distinct CDR3 sequences, around 94% appearing once. Sequencing used CD8+ T cells from PBMCs. All receptors come from a human donor in good health.

The chain carries TRBV5-1 and TRBJ2-7; possibly TRBD2 for D (5 bases). The germline gives CDR1 SGHRS, CDR2 YFSETQ. The CDR3 sequence is 16 residues long. V was trimmed by 1 base and J by 3 bases, leaving 17 bases between them. CDR3 sequence (DNA): TGCGCCAGCAGCTTGCCCCGATTGACGGGGAGCTACGAGCAGTACTTC. Translation: CASSLPRLTGSYEQYF. The full variable domain, in which reference TRBV5-1 and TRBJ2-7 provide the parts outside the CDR3, is KAGVTQTPRYLIKTRGQQVTLSCSPISGHRSVSWYQQTPGQGLQFLFEYFSETQRNKGNFPGRFSGRQFSNSRSEMNVSTLELGDSALYLCASSLPRLTGSYEQYFGPGTRLTVT.

The chain links TRBV30 to TRBJ2-6; a possible D gene is TRBD1 (6 bases). The CDR3 is 15 residues long. Germline V lookup: CDR1 GTSNPN, CDR2 SVGIG (reference sequence). V was cut by 0 bases and J by 3 bases, with 9 bases left in between. The CDR3 here is CAWSVWGLGANVLTF. The CDR3 DNA is TGTGCCTGGAGTGTATGGGGGCTTGGGGCCAACGTCCTGACTTTC.

The V call is TRBV5-1, the J call TRBJ2-7, with 12 nucleotides matching TRBD2. The CDR3 runs to 17 residues. Per the germline V gene, CDR1 is SGHRS and CDR2 is YFSETQ. V lost 1 base to trimming and J lost 3 bases; unmatched junction nucleotides: 8. CDR3 residues: CASSLWASGRADYEQYF. In nucleotides, the CDR3 is TGCGCCAGCAGCTTGTGGGCTAGCGGGAGGGCCGACTACGAGCAGTACTTC. The full variable domain, its missing parts supplied by reference TRBV5-1 and TRBJ2-7, is KAGVTQTPRYLIKTRGQQVTLSCSPISGHRSVSWYQQTPGQGLQFLFEYFSETQRNKGNFPGRFSGRQFSNSRSEMNVSTLELGDSALYLCASSLWASGRADYEQYFGPGTRLTVT.

A single count supports this clonotype. The rearrangement uses TRBV29-1 and TRBJ2-7; the D gene is possibly TRBD1 (6 bases). The V gene's germline CDR1 is SQVTM and CDR2 ANQGSEA. The ends were cut back, 2 bases at V and 3 bases at J, with 14 bases in the middle. The CDR3 loop spans 14 amino acids. The chain's CDR3 is CSVETGLDLYEQYF. CDR3 DNA: TGCAGCGTTGAAACAGGGCTAGACCTCTACGAGCAGTACTTC.

This chain links TRBV5-4 with TRBJ1-1, with a weak D call TRBD1 (5 bases). V was shortened by 5 bases and J by 5 bases, with 16 bases between the two germline ends. The CDR3 runs to 14 residues. Per the germline V gene, CDR1 is SGHNT and CDR2 is YYREEE (reference sequence). CDR3 coding DNA: TGTGCCAGCAGGTCGGCGGGGGTTGGAACTGAAGCTTTCTTT. The encoded protein is CASRSAGVGTEAFF.

This clonotype was counted a single time. CDR3 DNA: TGTGCCAGTAGTATGGGGACGGGAGATGAGCAGTTCTTC. Translation gives CASSMGTGDEQFF. The rearrangement links TRBV19 to TRBJ2-1; D perhaps matches TRBD2 (6 bases). The CDR3 covers 13 residues. The ends were cut back, 3 bases at V and 8 bases at J, with 11 bases in the middle. Germline V CDR1 and CDR2: LNHDA, SQIVND (reference sequence).

The chain carries TRBV5-6 and TRBJ1-2; TRBD1 might be the D (5 bases). Per germline, CDR1 SGHDT and CDR2 YYEEEE. The V and J ends lost 4 bases and 8 bases respectively, with 15 bases between them. The CDR3 loop spans 13 amino acids. CDR3 residues: CASSDVGTPGYTF. The CDR3 DNA reads TGTGCCAGCAGCGACGTCGGGACGCCAGGCTACACCTTC.

The rearrangement uses TRBV20-1 and TRBJ2-1, with D possibly matching TRBD2 (6 bases). From germline, CDR1 is DFQATT and CDR2 SNEGSKA (reference sequence). With 6 bases removed from V and 8 bases from J, the gap between germline ends came to 23 bases. The CDR3 contains 15 residues. The CDR3 DNA sequence: TGCAGTGCGAGAATACCGGCGACTAGAAGCGATGAGCAGTTCTTC. It codes for CSARIPATRSDEQFF.

This chain uses TRBV13 with TRBJ2-2; 8 nucleotides match TRBD1. V trimming: 5 bases; J trimming: 4 bases; junction bases outside the gene matches: 6. The V gene's germline CDR1 is PRHDT and CDR2 FYEKMQ (reference sequence). The CDR3 length is 15 residues. CDR3 DNA: TGTGCCAGCAGCAAGGACAGGGAAGGCACCGGGGAGCTGTTTTTT. Its translation is CASSKDREGTGELFF.

This clonotype was counted a single time. CDR3 in DNA: TGTGCCAGCAGCCAAAGGGGGGAAGAGACCCAGTACTTC. Amino acids: CASSQRGEETQYF. V gene TRBV9 combines with J gene TRBJ2-5, with D perhaps being TRBD1 or TRBD2 (6 bases each). Germline V gene sequence: CDR1 SGDLS, CDR2 YYNGEE. This CDR3 contains 13 residues. With 4 bases removed from V and 3 bases from J, the gap between germline ends came to 10 bases.

The V and J genes are TRBV7-8 and TRBJ2-1; possibly TRBD1 for D (6 bases). Germline V gene lookup returns CDR1 SGHVS and CDR2 FQNEAQ. The CDR3 length is 15 residues. Between the trimmed V and J ends, which lost 5 bases and 2 bases, there was a span of 13 bases. The CDR3 coding sequence is TGTGCCAGCAGCGAGAGGACAGCCACCTACAATGAGCAGTTCTTC. It yields the protein CASSERTATYNEQFF.

This sequence joins TRBV29-1 and TRBJ2-2; no clear D. CDR1 is SQVTM, CDR2 ANQGSEA, per germline. V lost 5 bases, J lost 6 bases, and 7 bases lay in between. There are 11 residues in the CDR3. The CDR3 DNA is TGCAGCGTTTTAGATTCCGGGGAGCTGTTTTTT. Encoded protein: CSVLDSGELFF.